The clone carrying this TCR beta chain was picked up a small number of times. Method: immunoSEQ multiplex PCR; TCRdb's copy keeps in-frame clones and lacks some. The sample records under 200,000 clones, roughly 84% being singletons. These data belong to a study of blood T cell repertoires in COVID-19. Germline V gives CDR1 SGHTA, CDR2 FQGTGA. The CDR3 spans 12 residues. V lost 5 bases and J lost 9, with 11 bases in between. Sequencing was performed on peripheral blood. The gene calls are TRBV7-3 and TRBJ2-1; D unclear. The sequence was obtained from a man between 65 and 85 years old with active or convalescent COVID-19. For the CDR3, the DNA is TGTGCCAGCAGCCTTCTGTCGGGTGAGCAGTTCTTC. It yields the protein CASSLLSGEQFF.